The 14 T cell receptor beta chains given below trace back to one sample, sequenced in a study of beta chain features in type 1 diabetes. Every isolated RNA sample was fully reverse transcribed, so sequencing captured expressed TCRB transcripts. Measured with immunoSEQ multiplex PCR; TCRdb has only the in-frame clones, and not every one. The table shows around 44,000 clones, with 50% occurring only once. Sequenced: stem cell memory CD4+ T cells from blood. Receptors were obtained from a woman aged 25 to 39 in good health.

The rearrangement links TRBV28 to TRBJ2-5; 9 bases are shared with TRBD2. The J call may not be correct, given that the DNA end is closer to TRBJ2-7. Germline V CDR1 and CDR2: MDHEN, SYDVKM. This CDR3 is built from 15 residues. The CDR3 region is CASSRTPAGGYEQYF. The CDR3 DNA sequence: TGTGCCAGCAGCCGGACCCCGGCGGGAGGGTACGAGCAGTACTTC.

A remark on this clone: The same CDR3 arises from other DNA sequences in this sample as well. The chain recombines TRBV7-3 with TRBJ2-7; 14 positions match TRBD2. The CDR3 is 15 amino acids. Trimming at V came to 5 bases and at J to 3 bases, leaving 3 bases not matched to a gene. Germline V gene sequence: CDR1 SGHTA, CDR2 FQGTGA. CDR3 sequence reads: CASSPGLAGVYEQYF. The DNA of the CDR3 is TGTGCCAGCAGCCCGGGACTAGCGGGAGTCTACGAGCAGTACTTC.

This clone appeared a few times. This sequence joins TRBV29-1 and TRBJ2-1; TRBD1 agrees at 9 bases. V was pared by 7 bases and J by 6 bases, with 4 bases of the junction left unmatched. The V gene's germline CDR1 is SQVTM and CDR2 ANQGSEA. The CDR3 contains 12 residues. The CDR3, as DNA: TGCAGCGCTCGGACAGGGGTCAATGAGCAGTTCTTC. Its translation is CSARTGVNEQFF.

The chain employs TRBV5-1 and TRBJ2-1; 12 bases align to TRBD2. V gave up 4 bases and J gave up 4 bases; unmatched junction bases: 9. Germline V gives CDR1 SGHRS, CDR2 YFSETQ. CDR3 length: 17 residues. CDR3 DNA sequence: TGCGCCAGCAGCCCGGAGAGGGGGACTAGCGGGTACAATGAGCAGTTCTTC. Translated, it gives CASSPERGTSGYNEQFF.

In this sample, this clone turned up a few times. CDR3 in amino acids: CASSARLAGAGSYNEQFF. The CDR3, as DNA: TGTGCCAGCAGCGCACGACTAGCGGGAGCCGGCTCCTACAATGAGCAGTTCTTC. J is TRBJ2-1 and V is TRBV9, with 12 bases that match TRBD2. J gave up 0 bases and V 3 bases, and 7 bases lay outside the gene matches. Germline loops: CDR1 SGDLS, CDR2 YYNGEE. The CDR3 sequence is 18 residues long.

The rearrangement links TRBV5-4 to TRBJ2-5; D call uncertain. This CDR3 contains 13 residues. The V end lost 0 bases, the J end lost 3 bases, and 6 bases lay between the germline ends. CDR1 and CDR2 (germline): SGHNT, YYREEE (reference sequence). The CDR3 here is CASSLGLEETQYF. As DNA, the CDR3 is TGTGCCAGCAGCTTGGGGCTAGAAGAGACCCAGTACTTC.

This clone was seen more than once but under ten times. This sequence joins TRBV29-1 and TRBJ2-6; 10 bases are a match to TRBD2. CDR1 and CDR2 from the germline V gene are SQVTM and ANQGSEA. CDR3 length: 17 amino acids. The V segment lost 1 base and the J segment 0 bases; nucleotides outside the gene matches: 3. CDR3 protein: CSVEGTSGRSGANVLTF. The DNA of the CDR3 is TGCAGCGTTGAAGGGACTAGCGGACGCTCTGGGGCCAACGTCCTGACTTTC.

The gene calls are TRBV27 and TRBJ2-1; no firm D call. Trimming took 9 bases from V and 0 from J, leaving 12 bases between them. Per germline, CDR1 MNHEY and CDR2 SMNVEV (reference sequence). This CDR3 has 14 residues. CDR3 in amino acids: CASTPGGSYNEQFF. The DNA for the CDR3 is TGTGCCAGTACCCCAGGTGGCTCCTACAATGAGCAGTTCTTC.

The chain links TRBV7-6 to TRBJ2-5, with 11 bases identical to TRBD2. V gave up 6 bases and J gave up 9 bases; unmatched junction bases: 12. The CDR3 has 15 residues. Per germline, CDR1 SGHVS and CDR2 FNYEAQ. CDR3 bases: TGTGCCAGCAGTCAGGGACTAGCGGCTACTGAAGCCCAGTACTTC. Amino acid sequence: CASSQGLAATEAQYF.

The J gene is TRBJ1-6, the V gene TRBV30; TRBD1 aligns across 7 bases. CDR3 length: 14 amino acids. Germline loops: CDR1 GTSNPN, CDR2 SVGIG (reference sequence). Losses at the gene ends were 1 base for V and 9 bases for J; bases not matched to a gene: 6. The CDR3 sequence is CAWSEGTAGSPLHF. CDR3 in DNA: TGTGCCTGGAGTGAAGGGACAGCGGGTTCACCCCTCCACTTT.

The rearrangement uses TRBV10-3 and TRBJ2-7, with TRBD2 identical over 7 bases. V dropped 5 bases and J dropped 3; count of bases not matched to a gene: 4. Germline V lookup: CDR1 ENHRY, CDR2 SYGVKD. The CDR3 is made up of 13 amino acids. The CDR3 sequence is CAISSSGVYEQYF. The CDR3 DNA is TGTGCCATCAGTTCTAGCGGTGTCTACGAGCAGTACTTC.

V and J are TRBV19 and TRBJ1-2; 7 nucleotides align to TRBD1. The CDR3 is 15 residues long. Trimming took 5 bases from V and 4 from J; bases not matched to a gene: 10. Germline V gene lookup returns CDR1 LNHDA and CDR2 SQIVND (reference sequence). The CDR3 loop reads CASSARTGGVYGYTF. CDR3 sequence (DNA): TGTGCCAGTAGTGCCCGGACAGGCGGAGTCTATGGCTACACCTTC.

The chain has TRBV6-1 and TRBJ2-1; possible D gene TRBD2, 6 bases. V gave up 6 bases and J gave up 8 bases, with 14 bases separating them. Germline CDR1 is MNHNS and CDR2 is SASEGT. The CDR3 is 13 residues long. As DNA, the CDR3 is TGTGCCAGCAGGAGGTCTAGCGTAGATGAGCAGTTCTTC. It yields the protein CASRRSSVDEQFF.

This clone has only a few counts. The chain joins TRBV7-2 to TRBJ1-5; D might be TRBD1 (6 bases). This CDR3 spans 14 amino acids. V lost 4 bases and J 5 bases, leaving 12 bases between the germline ends. CDR1 SGHTA and CDR2 FQGNSA come from the germline V gene. The CDR3 region is CASSSGTHYQPQHF. The CDR3 bases are TGTGCCAGCAGCTCCGGGACACATTATCAGCCCCAGCATTTT.